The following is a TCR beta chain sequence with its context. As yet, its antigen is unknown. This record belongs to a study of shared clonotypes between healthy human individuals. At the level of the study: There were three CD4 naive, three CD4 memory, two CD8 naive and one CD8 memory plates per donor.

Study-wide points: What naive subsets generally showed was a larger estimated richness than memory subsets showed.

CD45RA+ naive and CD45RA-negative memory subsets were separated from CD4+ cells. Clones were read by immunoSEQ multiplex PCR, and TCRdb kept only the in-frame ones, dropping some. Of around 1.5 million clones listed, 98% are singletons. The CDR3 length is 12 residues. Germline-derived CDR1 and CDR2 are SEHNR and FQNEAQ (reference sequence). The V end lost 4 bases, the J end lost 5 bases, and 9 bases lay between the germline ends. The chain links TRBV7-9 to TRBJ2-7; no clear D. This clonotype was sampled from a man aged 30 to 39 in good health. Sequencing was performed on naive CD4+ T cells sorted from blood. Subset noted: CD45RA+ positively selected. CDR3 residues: CASSSPTDEQYF. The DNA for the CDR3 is TGTGCCAGCAGCTCCCCGACCGACGAGCAGTACTTC.